This TCR beta chain was obtained from a study of memory CD4+ T cells and cytomegalovirus serostatus. Study context: This sample comes from healthy Belgian adults, under 10 CMV seropositive, some 22 seronegative.

Single viable CD3+CD4+CD8-CD45RO+ cells were sorted as the memory CD4+ T cells. V lost 7 bases to trimming and J lost 1 base, with 13 bases between them. The CDR3 is 14 residues long. Germline V gene lookup returns CDR1 SNHLY and CDR2 FYNNEI. Sequencing used immunoSEQ multiplex PCR; TCRdb keeps in-frame clones, though not all of them. The sample has around 60,000 clones; approximately 81% are singletons. This TCR came from an adult in good health and CMV-seronegative. Some clones in this sample may be carry-over from other donors' samples. The source material was memory CD4+ T cells from blood. This chain joins TRBV2 and TRBJ1-1, with D unclear. CDR3 in DNA: TGTGCCAGCATTTTACTGTACAGGAACACTGAAGCTTTCTTT. Translating gives CASILLYRNTEAFF.